This T cell receptor beta chain was captured in a study of T cell changes during pregnancy in multiple sclerosis. This CDR3 is built from 17 residues. Germline V CDR1 and CDR2: SGHDT, YYEEEE. The junction had 12 bases not matched to a gene; V was cut back by 6 bases and J by 5 bases. The assay was immunoSEQ multiplex PCR, and TCRdb's table has in-frame clones only and misses some. In the table there are about 77,000 clones, 85% to 95% of which are singletons. J is TRBJ2-5 and V is TRBV5-6, with TRBD2 matching over 14 bases. This receptor was identified in a female donor in good health, enrolled as a control in a pregnancy study. This sample comprised peripheral blood, obtained after pregnancy. The DNA for the CDR3 is TGTGCCAGCACCCCGGGACTAGCGGGGGAAGTAGAGGAGACCCAGTACTTC. Its translation is CASTPGLAGEVEETQYF.